This T cell receptor beta chain derives from a study of identical twins. The CDR3 has 17 amino acids. The ends were cut back, 5 bases at V and 0 bases at J, with 14 bases in the middle. TCRdb reanalysed the 5' RACE reads using MiXCR and keeps one entry per CDR3 protein. The table includes around 490,000 distinct CDR3 sequences, approximately 16% detected once. The same data also contributed to another study, on yellow fever vaccine responses in identical twins.

The V call is TRBV12-3 or TRBV12-4, the J call TRBJ2-6; possibly TRBD1 or TRBD2 for D (6 bases each). The sequence derives from a woman between 18 and 30 years old in good health. The sample taken for sequencing was CD4+ T cells sorted from blood. The CDR3 spells CASSGGGLSSGANVLTF. The CDR3 DNA is TGTGCCAGCAGTGGAGGGGGTTTATCCTCTGGGGCCAACGTCCTGACTTTC.